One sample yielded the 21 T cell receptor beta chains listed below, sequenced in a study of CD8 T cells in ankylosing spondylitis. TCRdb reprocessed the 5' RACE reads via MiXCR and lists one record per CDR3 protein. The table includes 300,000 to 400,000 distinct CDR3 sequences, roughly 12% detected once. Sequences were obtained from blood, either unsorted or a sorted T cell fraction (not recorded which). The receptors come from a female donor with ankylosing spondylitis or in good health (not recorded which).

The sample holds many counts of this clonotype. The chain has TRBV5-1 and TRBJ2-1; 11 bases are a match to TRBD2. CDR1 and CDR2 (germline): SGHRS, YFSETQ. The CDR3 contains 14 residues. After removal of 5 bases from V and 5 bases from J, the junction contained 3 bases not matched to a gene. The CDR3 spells CASSGGLADNEQFF. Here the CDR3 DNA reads TGCGCCAGCAGTGGGGGACTAGCGGACAATGAGCAGTTCTTC.

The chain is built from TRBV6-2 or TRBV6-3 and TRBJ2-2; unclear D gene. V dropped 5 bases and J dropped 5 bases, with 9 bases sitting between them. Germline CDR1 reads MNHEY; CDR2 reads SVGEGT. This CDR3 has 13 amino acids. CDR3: CASSTAPTGELFF. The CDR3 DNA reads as TGTGCCAGCAGTACCGCCCCGACCGGGGAGCTGTTTTTT.

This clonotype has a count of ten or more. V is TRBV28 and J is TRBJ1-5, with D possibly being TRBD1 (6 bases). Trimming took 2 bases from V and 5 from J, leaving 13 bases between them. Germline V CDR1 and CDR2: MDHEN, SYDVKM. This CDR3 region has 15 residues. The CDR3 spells CASSLTGGEDQPQHF. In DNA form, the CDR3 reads TGTGCCAGCAGTTTAACTGGGGGCGAGGATCAGCCCCAGCATTTT.

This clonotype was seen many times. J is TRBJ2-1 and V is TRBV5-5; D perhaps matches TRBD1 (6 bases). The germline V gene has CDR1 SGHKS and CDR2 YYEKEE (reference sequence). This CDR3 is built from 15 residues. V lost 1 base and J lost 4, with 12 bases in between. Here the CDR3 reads CASSLLSGAYNEQFF. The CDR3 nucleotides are TGTGCCAGCAGCTTGCTGTCAGGGGCGTACAATGAGCAGTTCTTC.

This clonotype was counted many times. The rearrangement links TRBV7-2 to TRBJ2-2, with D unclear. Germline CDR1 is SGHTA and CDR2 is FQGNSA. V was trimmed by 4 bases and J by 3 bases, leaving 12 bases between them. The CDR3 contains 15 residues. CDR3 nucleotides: TGTGCCAGCAGCTCACCGAGACCTGACACCGGGGAGCTGTTTTTT. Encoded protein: CASSSPRPDTGELFF. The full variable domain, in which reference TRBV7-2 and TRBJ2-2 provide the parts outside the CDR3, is GAGVSQSPSNKVTEKGKDVELRCDPISGHTALYWYRQSLGQGLEFLIYFQGNSAPDKSGLPSDRFSAERTGGSVSTLTIQRTQQEDSAVYLCASSSPRPDTGELFFGEGSRLTVL.

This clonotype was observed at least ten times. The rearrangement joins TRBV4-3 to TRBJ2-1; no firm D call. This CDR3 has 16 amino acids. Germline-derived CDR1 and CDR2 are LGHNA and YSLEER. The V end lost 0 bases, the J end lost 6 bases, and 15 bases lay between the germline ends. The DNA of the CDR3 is TGCGCCAGCAGCCAAGATTTAAGGGTTGGTTTCAATGAGCAGTTCTTC. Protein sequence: CASSQDLRVGFNEQFF.

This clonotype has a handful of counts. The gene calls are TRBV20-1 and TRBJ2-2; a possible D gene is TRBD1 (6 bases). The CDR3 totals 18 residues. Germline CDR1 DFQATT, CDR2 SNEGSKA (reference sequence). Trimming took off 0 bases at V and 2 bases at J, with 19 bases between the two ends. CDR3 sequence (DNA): TGCAGTGCTAGAGATAAGCTCCGTGCAGGGGCCAACACCGGGGAGCTGTTTTTT. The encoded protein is CSARDKLRAGANTGELFF.

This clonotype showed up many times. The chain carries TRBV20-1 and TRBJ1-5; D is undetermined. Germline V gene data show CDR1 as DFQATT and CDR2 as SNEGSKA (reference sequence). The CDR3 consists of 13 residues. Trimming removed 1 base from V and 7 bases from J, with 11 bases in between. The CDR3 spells CSARGTQPQPQHF. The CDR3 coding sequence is TGCAGTGCTAGAGGGACCCAGCCGCAGCCCCAGCATTTT.

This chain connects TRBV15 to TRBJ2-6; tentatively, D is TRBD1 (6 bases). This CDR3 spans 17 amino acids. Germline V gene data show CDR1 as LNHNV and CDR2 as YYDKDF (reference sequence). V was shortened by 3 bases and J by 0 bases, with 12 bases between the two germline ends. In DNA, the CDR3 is TGTGCCACCAGCAGGCCGGGACAAACCTCTGGGGCCAACGTCCTGACTTTC. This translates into CATSRPGQTSGANVLTF.

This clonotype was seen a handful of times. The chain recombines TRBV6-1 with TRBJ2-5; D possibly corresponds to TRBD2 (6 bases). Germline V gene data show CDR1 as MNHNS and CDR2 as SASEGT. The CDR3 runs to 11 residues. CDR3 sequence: CVSRREETQYF. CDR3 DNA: TGTGTCTCACGGAGGGAAGAGACCCAGTACTTC.

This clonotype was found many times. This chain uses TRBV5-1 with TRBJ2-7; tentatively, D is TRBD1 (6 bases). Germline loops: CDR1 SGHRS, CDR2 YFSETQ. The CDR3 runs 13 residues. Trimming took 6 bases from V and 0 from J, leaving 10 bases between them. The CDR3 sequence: CASTRGGSYEQYF. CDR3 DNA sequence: TGCGCCAGCACCCGAGGGGGCTCCTACGAGCAGTACTTC.

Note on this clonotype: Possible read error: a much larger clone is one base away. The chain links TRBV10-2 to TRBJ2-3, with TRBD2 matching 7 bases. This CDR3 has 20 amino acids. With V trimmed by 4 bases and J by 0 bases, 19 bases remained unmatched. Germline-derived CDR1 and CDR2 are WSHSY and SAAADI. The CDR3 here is CASSVPGLSGALSSTDTQYF. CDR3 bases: TGCGCCAGCAGTGTCCCGGGACTATCGGGAGCATTATCTAGCACAGATACGCAGTATTTT.

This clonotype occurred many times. CDR3 loop: CASSLFYPGATTEAFF. The CDR3 nucleotides are TGCGCCAGCAGCTTATTTTATCCGGGGGCGACCACTGAAGCTTTCTTT. The rearrangement joins TRBV5-1 to TRBJ1-1; possibly TRBD1 for D (6 bases). The ends were cut back, 2 bases at V and 4 bases at J, with 18 bases in the middle. The CDR3 sequence is 16 residues long. Germline values: CDR1 SGHRS, CDR2 YFSETQ. Using reference TRBV5-1 and TRBJ1-1 for the parts outside the CDR3, the full variable domain is KAGVTQTPRYLIKTRGQQVTLSCSPISGHRSVSWYQQTPGQGLQFLFEYFSETQRNKGNFPGRFSGRQFSNSRSEMNVSTLELGDSALYLCASSLFYPGATTEAFFGQGTRLTVV.

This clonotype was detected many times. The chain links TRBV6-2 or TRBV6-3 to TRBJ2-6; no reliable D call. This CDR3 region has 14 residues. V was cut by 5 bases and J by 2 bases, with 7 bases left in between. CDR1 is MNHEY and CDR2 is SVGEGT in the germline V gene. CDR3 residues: CASSPWTGANVLTF. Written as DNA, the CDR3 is TGTGCCAGCAGTCCGTGGACTGGGGCCAACGTCCTGACTTTC.

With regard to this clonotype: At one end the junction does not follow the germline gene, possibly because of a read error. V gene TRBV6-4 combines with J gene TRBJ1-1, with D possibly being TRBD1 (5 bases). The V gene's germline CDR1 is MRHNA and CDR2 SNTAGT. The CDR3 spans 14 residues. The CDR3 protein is CASIDKGTNTEAFF. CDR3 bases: TGTGCCAGCATTGACAAGGGGACTAACACTGAAGCCTTCTTT.

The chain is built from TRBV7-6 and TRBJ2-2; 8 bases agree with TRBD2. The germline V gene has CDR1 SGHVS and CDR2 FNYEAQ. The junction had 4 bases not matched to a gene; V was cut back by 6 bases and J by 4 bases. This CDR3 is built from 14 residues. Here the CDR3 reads CASRPLAGTGELFF. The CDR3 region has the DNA TGTGCCAGCAGGCCTCTAGCGGGCACCGGGGAGCTGTTTTTT.

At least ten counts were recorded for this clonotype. CDR3 nucleotides: TGTGCCAGCAGCCGACATCACAGGGGGCTGTACAATGAGCAGTTCTTC. It translates to CASSRHHRGLYNEQFF. This rearrangement joins TRBV3-1 to TRBJ2-1, with 9 bases lining up with TRBD1. V lost 4 bases to trimming and J lost 4 bases; unmatched junction nucleotides: 8. The length of the CDR3 is 16 residues. Germline loops: CDR1 LGHDT, CDR2 YNNKEL (reference sequence).

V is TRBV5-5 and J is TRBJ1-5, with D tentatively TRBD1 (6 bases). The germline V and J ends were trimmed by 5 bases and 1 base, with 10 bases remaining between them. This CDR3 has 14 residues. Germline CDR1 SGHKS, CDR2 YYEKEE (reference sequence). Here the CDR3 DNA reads TGTGCCAGCAGGTCCGGACAGAGCAATCAGCCCCAGCATTTT. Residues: CASRSGQSNQPQHF.

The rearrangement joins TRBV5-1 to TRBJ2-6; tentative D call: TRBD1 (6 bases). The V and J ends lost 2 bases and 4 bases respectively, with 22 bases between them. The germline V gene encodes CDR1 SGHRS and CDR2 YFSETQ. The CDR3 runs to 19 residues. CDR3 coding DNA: TGCGCCAGCAGCTTTCAAACAGGGACACGGCAAGCCGGGGCCAACGTCCTGACTTTC. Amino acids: CASSFQTGTRQAGANVLTF.

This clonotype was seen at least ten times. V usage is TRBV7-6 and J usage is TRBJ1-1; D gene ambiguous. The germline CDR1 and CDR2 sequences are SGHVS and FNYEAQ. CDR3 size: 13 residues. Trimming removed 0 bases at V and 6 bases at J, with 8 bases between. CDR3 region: CASSLAEGAEAFF. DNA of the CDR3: TGTGCCAGCAGCTTAGCGGAGGGAGCTGAAGCTTTCTTT. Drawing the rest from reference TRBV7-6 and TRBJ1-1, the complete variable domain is GAGVSQSPRYKVTKRGQDVALRCDPISGHVSLYWYRQALGQGPEFLTYFNYEAQQDKSGLPNDRFSAERPEGSISTLTIQRTEQRDSAMYRCASSLAEGAEAFFGQGTRLTVV.

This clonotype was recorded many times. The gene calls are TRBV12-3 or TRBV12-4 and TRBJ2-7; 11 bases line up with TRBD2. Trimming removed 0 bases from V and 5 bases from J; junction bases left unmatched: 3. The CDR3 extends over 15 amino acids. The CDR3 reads CASSLATSGSHEQYF. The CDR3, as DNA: TGTGCCAGCAGTTTAGCAACTAGCGGGAGCCACGAGCAGTACTTC.